The clone carrying this T cell receptor beta chain was counted between two and nine times. Its cognate antigen is unknown. The data were obtained in a study of beta chain features in type 1 diabetes. Study conclusions and caveats: For type 1 diabetes patients, VDJ junctions showed fewer insertions and more deletions.

Since all of the isolated RNA was reverse transcribed, expressed TCRB transcripts were what got sequenced. Only in-frame clones appear in the TCRdb table, and some are missing; sequencing was by immunoSEQ multiplex PCR. The sample includes around 300,000 clones, roughly 9.6% seen only once; the top ten take 0.015%. In germline, CDR1 is SGHNT, CDR2 YYREEE (reference sequence). This CDR3 region has 14 residues. V lost 4 bases and J lost 0, with 5 bases in between. The sequence was obtained from a woman aged 25 to 39 in good health. Sequencing used naive CD4+ T cells from blood. The chain uses TRBV5-4 and TRBJ2-6; D call uncertain. The CDR3 coding sequence is TGTGCCAGCAGCCGAGACTCTGGGGCCAACGTCCTGACTTTC. Amino acids: CASSRDSGANVLTF.